The entry below gives a single T cell receptor (beta chain) sequence along with its context. TCRdb re-analysed the 5' RACE reads in MiXCR, keeping a single row per CDR3 protein. The table lists a few hundred thousand distinct CDR3 sequences, under 15% of them singletons, with roughly 22% in the top ten. This sample was taken from a study of T-cell memory formation after mild COVID-19. The germline gives CDR1 SGHNT, CDR2 YYREEE (reference sequence). V was shortened by 4 bases and J by 7 bases, with 21 bases between the two germline ends. CDR3 length: 16 amino acids. The chain employs TRBV5-4 and TRBJ2-1; D tentatively reads TRBD1 or TRBD2 (6 bases each). The material sequenced was PBMCs or a T cell subset sorted from them (not recorded which). This clonotype was obtained from a man aged 18 to 35 who had mild COVID-19 (a few samples of this study predate the infection). Cell type and time point are not known. Here the CDR3 reads CASSRLTGAHTNEQFF. In nucleotides, the CDR3 is TGTGCCAGCAGCCGTCTAACGGGGGCGCATACTAATGAGCAGTTCTTC.